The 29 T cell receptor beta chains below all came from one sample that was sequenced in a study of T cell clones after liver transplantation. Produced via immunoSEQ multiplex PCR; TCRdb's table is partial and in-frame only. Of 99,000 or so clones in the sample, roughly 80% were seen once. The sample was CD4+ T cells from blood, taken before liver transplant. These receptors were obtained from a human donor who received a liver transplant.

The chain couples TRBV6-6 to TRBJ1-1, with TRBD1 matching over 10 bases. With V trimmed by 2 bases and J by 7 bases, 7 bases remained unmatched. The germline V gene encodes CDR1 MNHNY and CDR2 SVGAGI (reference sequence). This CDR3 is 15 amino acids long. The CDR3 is CASSYARRTGGEAFF. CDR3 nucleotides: TGTGCCAGCAGTTACGCCCGGAGGACAGGGGGTGAAGCTTTCTTT.

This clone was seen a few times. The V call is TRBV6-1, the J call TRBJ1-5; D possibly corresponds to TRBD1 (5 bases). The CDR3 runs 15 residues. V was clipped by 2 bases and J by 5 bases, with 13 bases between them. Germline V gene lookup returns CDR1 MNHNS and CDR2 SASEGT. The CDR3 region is CASSESGGYHQPQHF. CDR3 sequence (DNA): TGTGCCAGCAGTGAATCGGGGGGGTATCATCAGCCCCAGCATTTT.

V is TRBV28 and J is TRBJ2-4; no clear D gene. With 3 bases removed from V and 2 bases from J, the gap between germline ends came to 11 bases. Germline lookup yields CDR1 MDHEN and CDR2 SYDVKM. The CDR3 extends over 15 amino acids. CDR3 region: CASSFSYQSKNIQYF. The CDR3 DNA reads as TGTGCCAGCAGTTTTTCCTACCAATCCAAAAACATTCAGTACTTC.

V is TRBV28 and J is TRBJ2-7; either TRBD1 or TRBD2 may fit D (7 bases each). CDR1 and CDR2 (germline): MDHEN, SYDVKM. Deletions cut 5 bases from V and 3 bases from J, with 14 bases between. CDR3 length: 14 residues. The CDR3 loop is CASSTTGTNYEQYF. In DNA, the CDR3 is TGTGCCAGCAGTACGACAGGGACTAACTACGAGCAGTACTTC. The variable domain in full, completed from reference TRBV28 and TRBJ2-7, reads DVKVTQSSRYLVKRTGEKVFLECVQDMDHENMFWYRQDPGLGLRLIYFSYDVKMKEKGDIPEGYSVSREKKERFSLILESASTNQTSMYLCASSTTGTNYEQYFGPGTRLTVT.

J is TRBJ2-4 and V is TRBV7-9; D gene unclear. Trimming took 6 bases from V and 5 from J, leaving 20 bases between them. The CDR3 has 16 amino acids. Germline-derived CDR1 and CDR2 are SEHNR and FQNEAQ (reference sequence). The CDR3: CASRASPTPWENIQYF. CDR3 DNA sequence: TGTGCCAGCAGAGCCAGTCCCACCCCGTGGGAAAACATTCAGTACTTC.

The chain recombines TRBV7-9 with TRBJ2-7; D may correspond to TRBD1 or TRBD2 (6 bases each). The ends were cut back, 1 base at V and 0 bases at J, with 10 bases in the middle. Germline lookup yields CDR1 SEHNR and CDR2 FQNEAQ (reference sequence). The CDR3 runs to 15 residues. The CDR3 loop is CASSLEGGSSYEQYF. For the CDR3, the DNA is TGTGCCAGCAGCTTAGAAGGGGGGAGCTCCTACGAGCAGTACTTC. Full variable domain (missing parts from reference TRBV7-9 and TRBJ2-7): DTGVSQNPRHKITKRGQNVTFRCDPISEHNRLYWYRQTLGQGPEFLTYFQNEAQLEKSRLLSDRFSAERPKGSFSTLEIQRTEQGDSAMYLCASSLEGGSSYEQYFGPGTRLTVT.

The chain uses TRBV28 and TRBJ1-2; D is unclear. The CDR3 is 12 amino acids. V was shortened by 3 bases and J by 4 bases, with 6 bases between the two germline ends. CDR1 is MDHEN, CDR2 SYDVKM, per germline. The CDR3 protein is CASSLRPYGYTF. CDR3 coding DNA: TGTGCCAGCAGTTTGAGGCCCTATGGCTACACCTTC.

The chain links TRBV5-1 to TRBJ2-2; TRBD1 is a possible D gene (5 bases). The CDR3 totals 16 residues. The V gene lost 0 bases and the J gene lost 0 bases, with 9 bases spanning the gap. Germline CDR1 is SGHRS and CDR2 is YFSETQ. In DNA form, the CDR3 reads TGCGCCAGCAGCTTGGGGGGCAGAACGAACACCGGGGAGCTGTTTTTT. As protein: CASSLGGRTNTGELFF.

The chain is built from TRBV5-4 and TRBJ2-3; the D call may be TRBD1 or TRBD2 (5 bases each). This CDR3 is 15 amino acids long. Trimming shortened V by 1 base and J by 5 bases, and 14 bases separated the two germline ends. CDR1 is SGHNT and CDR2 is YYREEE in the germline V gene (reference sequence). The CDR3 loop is CASSLPGTYIDTQYF. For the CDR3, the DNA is TGTGCCAGCAGCTTGCCCGGGACCTATATAGATACGCAGTATTTT.

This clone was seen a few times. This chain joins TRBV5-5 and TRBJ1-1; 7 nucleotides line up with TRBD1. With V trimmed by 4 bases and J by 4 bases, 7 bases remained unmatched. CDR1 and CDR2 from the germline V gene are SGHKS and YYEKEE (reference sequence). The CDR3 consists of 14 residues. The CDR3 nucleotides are TGTGCCAGCAGCCGAACAGGGGCGGTCACTGAAGCTTTCTTT. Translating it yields CASSRTGAVTEAFF.

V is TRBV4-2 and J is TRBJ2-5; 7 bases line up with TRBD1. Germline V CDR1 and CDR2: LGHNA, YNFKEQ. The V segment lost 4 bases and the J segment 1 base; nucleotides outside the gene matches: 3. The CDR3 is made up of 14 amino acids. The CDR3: CASSPGQAQETQYF. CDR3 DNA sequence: TGTGCCAGCAGCCCCGGACAGGCCCAAGAGACCCAGTACTTC.

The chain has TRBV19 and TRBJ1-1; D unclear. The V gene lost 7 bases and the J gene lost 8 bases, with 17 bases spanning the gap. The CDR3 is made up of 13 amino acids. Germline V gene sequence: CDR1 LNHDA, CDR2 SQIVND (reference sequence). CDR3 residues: CASTMTPRLEAFF. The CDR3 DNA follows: TGTGCCAGTACCATGACCCCCCGTCTCGAAGCTTTCTTT.

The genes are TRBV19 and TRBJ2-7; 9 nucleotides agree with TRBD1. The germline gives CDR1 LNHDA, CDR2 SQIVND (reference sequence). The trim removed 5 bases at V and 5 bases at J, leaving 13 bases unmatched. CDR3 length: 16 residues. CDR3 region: CASSPEGGDRVDEQYF. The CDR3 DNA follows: TGTGCCAGTAGTCCGGAGGGGGGGGACAGGGTTGACGAGCAGTACTTC.

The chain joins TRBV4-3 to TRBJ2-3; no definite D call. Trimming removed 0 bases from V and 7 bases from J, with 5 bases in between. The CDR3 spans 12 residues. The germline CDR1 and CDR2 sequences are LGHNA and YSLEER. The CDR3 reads CASSQDPHTQYF. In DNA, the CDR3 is TGCGCCAGCAGCCAAGATCCACATACGCAGTATTTT.

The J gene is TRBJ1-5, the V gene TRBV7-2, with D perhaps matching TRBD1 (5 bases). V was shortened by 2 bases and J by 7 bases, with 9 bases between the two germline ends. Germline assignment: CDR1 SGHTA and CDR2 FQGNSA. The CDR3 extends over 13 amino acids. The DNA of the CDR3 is TGTGCCAGCAGCTTAAACAGGATCCAGCCCCAGCATTTT. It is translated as CASSLNRIQPQHF.

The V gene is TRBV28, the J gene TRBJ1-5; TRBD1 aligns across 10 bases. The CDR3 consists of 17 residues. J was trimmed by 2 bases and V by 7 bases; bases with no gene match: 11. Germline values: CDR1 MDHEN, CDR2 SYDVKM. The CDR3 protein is CASTSDRGIGGNQPQHF. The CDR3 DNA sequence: TGTGCCAGCACCTCGGACAGGGGGATTGGTGGCAATCAGCCCCAGCATTTT. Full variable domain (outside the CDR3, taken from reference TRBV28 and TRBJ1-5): DVKVTQSSRYLVKRTGEKVFLECVQDMDHENMFWYRQDPGLGLRLIYFSYDVKMKEKGDIPEGYSVSREKKERFSLILESASTNQTSMYLCASTSDRGIGGNQPQHFGDGTRLSIL.

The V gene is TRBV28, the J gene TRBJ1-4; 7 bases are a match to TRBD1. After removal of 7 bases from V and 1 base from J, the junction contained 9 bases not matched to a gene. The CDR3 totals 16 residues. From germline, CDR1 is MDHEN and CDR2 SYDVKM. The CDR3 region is CASTLGRGGTNEKLFF. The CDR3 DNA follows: TGTGCCAGCACTTTGGGCAGGGGGGGAACTAATGAAAAACTGTTTTTT.

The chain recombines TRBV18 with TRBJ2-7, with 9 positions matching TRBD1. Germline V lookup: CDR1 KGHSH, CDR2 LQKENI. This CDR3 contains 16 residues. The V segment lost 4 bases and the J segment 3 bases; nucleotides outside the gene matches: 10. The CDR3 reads CASSLSSTGGVYEQYF. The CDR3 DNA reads TGTGCCAGCTCACTAAGCTCGACAGGGGGAGTCTACGAGCAGTACTTC. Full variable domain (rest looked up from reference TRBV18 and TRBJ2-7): NAGVMQNPRHLVRRRGQEARLRCSPMKGHSHVYWYRQLPEEGLKFMVYLQKENIIDESGMPKERFSAEFPKEGPSILRIQQVVRGDSAAYFCASSLSSTGGVYEQYFGPGTRLTVT.

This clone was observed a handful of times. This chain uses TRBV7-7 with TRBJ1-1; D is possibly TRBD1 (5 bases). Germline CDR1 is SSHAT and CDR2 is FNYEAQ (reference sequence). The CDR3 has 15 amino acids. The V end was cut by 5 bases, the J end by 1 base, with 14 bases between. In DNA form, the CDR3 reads TGTGCCAGCAGCCGAATAGGGGCGGAGAACACTGAAGCTTTCTTT. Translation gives CASSRIGAENTEAFF.

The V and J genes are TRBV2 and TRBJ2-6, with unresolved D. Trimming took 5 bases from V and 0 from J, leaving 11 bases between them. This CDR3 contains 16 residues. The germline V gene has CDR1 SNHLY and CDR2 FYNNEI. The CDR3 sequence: CASSYSRFSGANVLTF. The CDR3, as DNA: TGTGCCAGCAGTTACTCCAGGTTCTCTGGGGCCAACGTCCTGACTTTC.

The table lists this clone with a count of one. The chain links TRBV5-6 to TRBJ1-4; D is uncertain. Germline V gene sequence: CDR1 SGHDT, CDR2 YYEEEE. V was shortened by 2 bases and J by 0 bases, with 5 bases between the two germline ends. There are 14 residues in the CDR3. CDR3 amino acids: CASSFRTTNEKLFF. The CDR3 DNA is TGTGCCAGCAGCTTTCGGACAACTAATGAAAAACTGTTTTTT.

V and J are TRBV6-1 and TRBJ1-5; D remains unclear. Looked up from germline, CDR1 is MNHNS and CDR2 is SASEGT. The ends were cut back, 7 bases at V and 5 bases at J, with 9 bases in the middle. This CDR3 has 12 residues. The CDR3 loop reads CASTNSHQPQHF. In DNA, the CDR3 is TGTGCCAGCACCAACAGCCATCAGCCCCAGCATTTT.

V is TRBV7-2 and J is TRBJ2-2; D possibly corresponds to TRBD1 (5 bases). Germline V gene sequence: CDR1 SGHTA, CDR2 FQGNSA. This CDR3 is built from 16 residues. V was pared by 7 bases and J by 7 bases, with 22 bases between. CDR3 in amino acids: CASNYKGRVNHGELFF. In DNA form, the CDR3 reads TGTGCCAGCAACTATAAAGGCAGGGTGAACCACGGGGAGCTGTTTTTT.

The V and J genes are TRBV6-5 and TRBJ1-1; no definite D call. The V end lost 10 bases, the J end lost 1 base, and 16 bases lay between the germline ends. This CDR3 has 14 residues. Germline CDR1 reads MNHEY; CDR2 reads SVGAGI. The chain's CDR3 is CATSICYRNTEAFF. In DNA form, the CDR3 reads TGTGCCACCTCGATATGCTATCGGAACACTGAAGCTTTCTTT.

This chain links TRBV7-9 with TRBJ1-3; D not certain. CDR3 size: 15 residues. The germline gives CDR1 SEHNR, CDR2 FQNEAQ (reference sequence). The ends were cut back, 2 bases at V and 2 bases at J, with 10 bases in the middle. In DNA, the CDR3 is TGTGCCAGCAGCTTAAGTGGTCCCCCTGGAAACACCATATATTTT. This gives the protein CASSLSGPPGNTIYF.

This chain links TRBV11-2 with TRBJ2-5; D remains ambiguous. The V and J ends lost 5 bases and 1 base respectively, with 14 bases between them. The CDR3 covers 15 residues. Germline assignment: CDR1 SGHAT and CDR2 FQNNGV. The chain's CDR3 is CASSPGPGLQETQYF. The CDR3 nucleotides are TGTGCCAGCAGCCCCGGACCGGGCCTCCAAGAGACCCAGTACTTC. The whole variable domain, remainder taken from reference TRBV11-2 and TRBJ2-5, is EAGVAQSPRYKIIEKRQSVAFWCNPISGHATLYWYQQILGQGPKLLIQFQNNGVVDDSQLPKDRFSAERLKGVDSTLKIQPAKLEDSAVYLCASSPGPGLQETQYFGPGTRLLVL.

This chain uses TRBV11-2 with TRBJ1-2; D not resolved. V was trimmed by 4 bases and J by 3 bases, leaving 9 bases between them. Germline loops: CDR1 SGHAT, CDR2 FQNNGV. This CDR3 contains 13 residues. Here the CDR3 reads CASSSPLDYGYTF. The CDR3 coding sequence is TGTGCCAGCAGCTCTCCACTGGACTATGGCTACACCTTC. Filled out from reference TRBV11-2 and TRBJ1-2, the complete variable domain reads EAGVAQSPRYKIIEKRQSVAFWCNPISGHATLYWYQQILGQGPKLLIQFQNNGVVDDSQLPKDRFSAERLKGVDSTLKIQPAKLEDSAVYLCASSSPLDYGYTFGSGTRLTVV.

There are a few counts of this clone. CDR3 amino acids: CASSQEKLGEQFF. CDR3 DNA sequence: TGCGCCAGCAGCCAAGAGAAGTTGGGCGAGCAGTTCTTC. The chain combines TRBV4-3 with TRBJ2-1; D is unresolved. The CDR3 spans 13 residues. Trimming shortened V by 0 bases and J by 10 bases, and 10 bases separated the two germline ends. From germline, CDR1 is LGHNA and CDR2 YSLEER.

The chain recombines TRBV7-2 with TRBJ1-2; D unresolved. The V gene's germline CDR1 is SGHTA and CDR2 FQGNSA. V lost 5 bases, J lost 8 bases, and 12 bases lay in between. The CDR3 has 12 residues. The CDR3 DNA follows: TGTGCCAGCAGCGAGAATCCGGGAGGCTACACCTTC. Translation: CASSENPGGYTF. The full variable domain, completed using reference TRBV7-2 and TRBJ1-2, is GAGVSQSPSNKVTEKGKDVELRCDPISGHTALYWYRQSLGQGLEFLIYFQGNSAPDKSGLPSDRFSAERTGGSVSTLTIQRTQQEDSAVYLCASSENPGGYTFGSGTRLTVV.